The clone carrying this T cell receptor (beta chain) was detected only a few times. Amplified regions were TCR beta CDR3 sequences from RNA transcripts. RT-PCR in the first round (using the HTBI primer set) targeted the TCR CDR3. TCRdb fed the multiplex PCR reads into MiXCR, producing one record per CDR3 protein. This sample has 330,000 or so distinct CDR3 sequences, with around a fifth found just once. The entry originates in a study of T cells in Graves' hyperthyroidism and ophthalmopathy. The CDR3 is made up of 14 amino acids. The ends were cut back, 2 bases at V and 4 bases at J, with 6 bases in the middle.

The sample taken for sequencing was blood. V is TRBV12-3 or TRBV12-4 and J is TRBJ2-6; no clear D gene. The receptor was derived from a man aged 50 or older with Graves' ophthalmopathy. The DNA for the CDR3 is TGTGCCAGCAGTTTAACCCCCGGGGCCAACGTCCTGACTTTC. Encoded protein: CASSLTPGANVLTF.